Described below is a single TCR beta chain sequence and its context. The antigen remains undetermined. The CDR3 contains 14 residues. After removal of 8 bases from V and 7 bases from J, the junction contained 9 bases not matched to a gene. Germline V gives CDR1 PRHDT, CDR2 FYEKMQ (reference sequence). Free of recent acute infections or vaccinations, the donors were healthy HIV-negative adults. Without sorting, samples used about 90 million PBMCs for genomic DNA. This sample is drawn from a study of shared clonotypes between healthy human individuals. Study results and caveats: It was anticipated that sequencing depth would influence how many clonotypes donors shared.

The deep-level immunoSEQ assay was used. Measured with immunoSEQ multiplex PCR; TCRdb has only the in-frame clones, and not every one. This sample yields about 480,000 clones, of which 70% to 80% are seen a single time; over 10% belongs to the top ten. This receptor was obtained from a middle-aged woman in good health. Some clones in this sample may be carry-over from other donors' samples. The material sequenced was PBMCs. The genes are TRBV13 and TRBJ2-1, with 9 nucleotides matching TRBD1. The CDR3 region is CASGGQGISNEQFF. The DNA of the CDR3 is TGTGCCAGCGGGGGACAGGGAATAAGTAATGAGCAGTTCTTC.